This paragraph reports one T cell receptor (beta chain). When replicate PCRs were run on unsorted PBMC, they used 300 ng DNA, approximately 28,000 T cell genomes. This table comes from immunoSEQ multiplex PCR, and its TCRdb copy is limited to in-frame clones, with some not included. This table holds some 490,000 clones, 81% found once. Researchers drew on about 100 million PBMCs for genomic DNA from unsorted samples. The CDR3 extends over 14 amino acids. The V and J ends lost 7 bases and 3 bases, in that order; junction bases with no gene match: 7. CDR1 and CDR2 from the germline V gene are SGHRS and YFSETQ. The data stem from a study of shared clonotypes between healthy human individuals.

Sequencing used PBMCs. The origin of this receptor is a woman between 40 and 55 years old in good health. Some clones in this sample may be carry-over from other donors' samples. The chain links TRBV5-1 to TRBJ2-1, with 7 positions matching TRBD1. CDR3 nucleotide sequence: TGCGCCAGCGACCGGACAGGTAACTACAATGAGCAGTTCTTC. Protein: CASDRTGNYNEQFF.